The present entry profiles one T cell receptor (beta chain) with its context. These data are taken from a study of T cell responses to AZD1222 COVID-19 vaccine. Between the trimmed V and J ends, which lost 3 bases and 3 bases, there was a span of 18 bases. From germline, CDR1 is MNHNS and CDR2 SASEGT. The CDR3 has 17 amino acids. The data were produced by immunoSEQ multiplex PCR, yet TCRdb's version contains in-frame clones alone and is incomplete. The profile shows some 99,000 clones, approximately 90% of them singletons. This TCR was sampled from an adult in good health. The sequences come from peripheral blood, collected on day 0 of AZD1222 vaccination. This chain uses TRBV6-1 with TRBJ2-1, with D possibly being TRBD2 (6 bases). CDR3 nucleotide sequence: TGTGCCAGCAGTGAGGATCCCGGGACGGAGGGCTACAATGAGCAGTTCTTC. Encoded protein: CASSEDPGTEGYNEQFF.